This T cell receptor beta chain was sequenced in a study of PD-1 blockade in classical Hodgkin lymphoma. Study information: Intravenous infusions of nivolumab 3 mg/kg reached patients every 2 weeks.

Regarding this clone: Its antigen is not known.

TCRdb keeps only in-frame clones here, not all; method: immunoSEQ multiplex PCR. Of some 100,000 clones listed, roughly 92% are singletons. The V end was cut by 7 bases, the J end by 5 bases, with 20 bases between. The CDR3 length is 15 residues. Looked up from germline, CDR1 is MDHEN and CDR2 is SYDVKM. Brentuximab vedotin exposure varied, and every patient relapsed after autologous stem cell transplantation. Study-wide findings and caveats: A significant rise in TCR diversity was seen by C4D1 for CD4+ cells but not for CD8+ cells. Newly diagnosed patients reportedly trailed healthy donors in baseline TCR diversity.

Sample: peripheral blood mononuclear cells (PBMCs), taken at baseline. V gene TRBV28 combines with J gene TRBJ1-2; D might be TRBD1 (6 bases). This TCR was sampled from a human donor with classical Hodgkin lymphoma. The CDR3: CASTLAQGKVYGYTF. The CDR3 DNA is TGTGCCAGCACCCTGGCCCAGGGGAAGGTATATGGCTACACCTTC.